These 24 T cell receptor beta chains came from one sample sequenced in a study of blood T cell repertoires in COVID-19 (dated by TCRdb to the early 2020s). Libraries were prepared through the immunoSEQ multiplex PCR assay. As stored in TCRdb, this immuneACCESS dataset retains in-frame rearrangements with V and J assigned. A fraction of the clones does not appear; measured against another copy, unresolved V genes explain less than half of the discrepancy, and the remainder lacks a known reason. The sample table shows a few hundred thousand clones, and around 85% are seen once. Roughly 4.6% of the sample rests with the top ten. Sequenced: peripheral blood. The receptors here all came from a man in his forties or fifties with active or convalescent COVID-19.

This clone was observed a few times. The V gene is TRBV11-2, the J gene TRBJ1-1; 7 bases agree with TRBD1. With 5 bases clipped from V and 7 bases from J, the junction kept 4 bases outside the gene matches. Germline CDR1 reads SGHAT; CDR2 reads FQNNGV. This CDR3 spans 12 amino acids. CDR3 nucleotides: TGTGCCAGCAGCCCTCGGGACAGTGAAGCTTTCTTT. Translated: CASSPRDSEAFF.

The J gene is TRBJ1-3, the V gene TRBV7-6; D not resolved. This CDR3 comprises 17 residues. Trimming stripped 3 bases from V and 2 bases from J, with 17 bases between. Germline V gene data show CDR1 as SGHVS and CDR2 as FNYEAQ. Here the CDR3 DNA reads TGTGCCAGCAGCTTTTCCCTGGGTGAGGGTACTGGAAACACCATATATTTT. Amino acids: CASSFSLGEGTGNTIYF.

The chain carries TRBV7-2 and TRBJ2-3, with D possibly being TRBD1 (5 bases). The V end lost 1 base, the J end lost 5 bases, and 13 bases lay between the germline ends. The CDR3 totals 15 residues. CDR1 is SGHTA and CDR2 is FQGNSA in the germline V gene. CDR3 sequence reads: CASSLGVRALDTQYF. The CDR3 coding sequence is TGTGCCAGCAGCTTAGGGGTCAGGGCCCTAGATACGCAGTATTTT.

This rearrangement joins TRBV3-1 (or the pseudogene TRBV3-2) to TRBJ2-1; D possibly corresponds to TRBD2 (5 bases). The V end was cut by 1 base, the J end by 9 bases, with 16 bases between. Germline lookup yields CDR1 LGHDT and CDR2 YNNKEL (reference sequence). This CDR3 has 15 residues. The CDR3 protein is CASSQGLPRGSEQFF. As DNA, the CDR3 is TGTGCCAGCAGCCAAGGACTCCCCCGAGGGAGTGAGCAGTTCTTC.

The chain is built from TRBV3-1 (or the pseudogene TRBV3-2) and TRBJ1-1; D may be TRBD1 (6 bases). V was shortened by 4 bases and J by 4 bases, with 10 bases between the two germline ends. From germline, CDR1 is LGHDT and CDR2 YNNKEL (reference sequence). The CDR3 is 13 residues long. The CDR3 DNA reads TGTGCCAGCAGCCCCCAGGGGACCACTGAAGCTTTCTTT. Residues: CASSPQGTTEAFF.

This chain joins TRBV7-7 and TRBJ2-3; TRBD2 matches at 8 bases. Germline lookup yields CDR1 SSHAT and CDR2 FNYEAQ (reference sequence). CDR3 size: 14 residues. Trimming cost V 5 bases and J 1 base; bases outside gene matches: 2. CDR3 sequence: CASSPRGGTDTQYF. CDR3 coding DNA: TGTGCCAGCAGCCCGCGGGGGGGCACAGATACGCAGTATTTT.

The rearrangement joins TRBV28 to TRBJ1-2; 12 positions agree with TRBD1. V shed 6 bases, J shed 4 bases, and the junction held 9 bases outside the gene matches. The CDR3 is 16 amino acids. Germline V gene data show CDR1 as MDHEN and CDR2 as SYDVKM. CDR3 protein: CASRPGTGGAGYGYTF. CDR3 nucleotide sequence: TGTGCCAGCAGGCCCGGGACAGGGGGCGCGGGCTATGGCTACACCTTC.

The DNA of the CDR3 is TGTGCCTGTTTGCCCTCGATCAGGGTGAACACCGGGGAGCTGTTTTTT. It codes for CACLPSIRVNTGELFF. The V gene is TRBV30, the J gene TRBJ2-2; possibly TRBD1 for D (5 bases). CDR1 is GTSNPN, CDR2 SVGIG, per germline (reference sequence). V lost 6 bases and J 1 base, leaving 18 bases between the germline ends. The CDR3 spans 16 residues.

This clone has a single count. The V and J genes are TRBV18 and TRBJ1-5; 7 nucleotides line up with TRBD1. The length of the CDR3 is 14 residues. V shed 2 bases, J shed 8 bases, and the junction held 6 bases outside the gene matches. Germline V gene sequence: CDR1 KGHSH, CDR2 LQKENI. The CDR3 region is CASSPDRVVEPQHF. For the CDR3, the DNA is TGTGCCAGCTCACCAGACAGGGTGGTGGAGCCCCAGCATTTT.

The V call is TRBV7-9, the J call TRBJ2-7; 7 bases agree with TRBD1. The CDR3 is 15 residues long. Trimming at V came to 5 bases and at J to 0 bases, leaving 7 bases not matched to a gene. Germline loops: CDR1 SEHNR, CDR2 FQNEAQ (reference sequence). In DNA, the CDR3 is TGTGCCAGCAGCGGCCGGGACAGAAACTCCTACGAGCAGTACTTC. The encoded protein is CASSGRDRNSYEQYF.

V usage is TRBV5-4 and J usage is TRBJ2-3, with 7 positions matching TRBD2. Germline trimming cut 0 bases from V and 4 bases from J; bases unmatched to any gene: 8. The CDR3 loop spans 16 amino acids. Germline V gene data show CDR1 as SGHNT and CDR2 as YYREEE (reference sequence). Here the CDR3 DNA reads TGTGCCAGCAGCTTGGATGGCGGGAGCCGGCCAGATACGCAGTATTTT. Translation gives CASSLDGGSRPDTQYF.

The chain's CDR3 is CASSRQGWAGELFF. The CDR3 region has the DNA TGTGCCAGCAGCCGACAGGGTTGGGCCGGGGAGCTGTTTTTT. The chain employs TRBV14 and TRBJ2-2, with 7 bases matching TRBD1. V trimming: 4 bases; J trimming: 6 bases; junction bases outside the gene matches: 5. Germline assignment: CDR1 SGHDN and CDR2 FVKESK. The CDR3 has 14 residues.

This chain uses TRBV4-3 with TRBJ2-2; D call uncertain. CDR1 LGHNA and CDR2 YSLEER come from the germline V gene. CDR3 length: 13 amino acids. Trimming cost V 4 bases and J 8 bases, with 11 bases left between them. The CDR3 loop is CASSLRRQGELFF. The CDR3 DNA follows: TGCGCCAGCAGCCTTCGGCGGCAGGGGGAGCTGTTTTTT.

The chain links TRBV10-3 to TRBJ1-1; TRBD1 might be the D (5 bases). This CDR3 spans 13 amino acids. Germline assignment: CDR1 ENHRY and CDR2 SYGVKD. Deletions cut 7 bases from V and 0 bases from J, with 9 bases between. The CDR3 loop is CAIKTAMNTEAFF. The CDR3 DNA sequence: TGTGCCATCAAGACAGCAATGAACACTGAAGCTTTCTTT.

V usage is TRBV19 and J usage is TRBJ1-6, with D possibly matching TRBD1 (6 bases). V lost 6 bases to trimming and J lost 4 bases, with 10 bases between them. There are 14 residues in the CDR3. Germline V gene sequence: CDR1 LNHDA, CDR2 SQIVND (reference sequence). The DNA for the CDR3 is TGTGCCAGTAGGAACAGGGAGTATAATTCACCCCTCCACTTT. Protein sequence: CASRNREYNSPLHF.

This rearrangement joins TRBV29-1 to TRBJ2-7; 9 nucleotides match TRBD2. The V and J ends lost 4 bases and 3 bases, in that order; junction bases with no gene match: 13. This CDR3 comprises 16 residues. In germline, CDR1 is SQVTM, CDR2 ANQGSEA. CDR3 sequence: CSVGGSGRWGDYEQYF. Written as DNA, the CDR3 is TGCAGCGTTGGAGGTAGCGGGAGATGGGGGGACTACGAGCAGTACTTC.

V usage is TRBV5-8 and J usage is TRBJ1-3; no clear D. CDR3 length equals 14 residues. V lost 4 bases, J lost 0 bases, and 8 bases lay in between. From germline, CDR1 is SGHTS and CDR2 YDEGEE. The CDR3 bases are TGTGCCAGCAGCCCACGGTTCTCTGGAAACACCATATATTTT. As protein: CASSPRFSGNTIYF.

The CDR3 reads CASSPLRQGPNQPQHF. CDR3 sequence (DNA): TGTGCCAGCAGTCCCTTGAGACAGGGCCCCAATCAGCCCCAGCATTTT. The V gene is TRBV27, the J gene TRBJ1-5, with TRBD1 matching 7 bases. The J segment lost 3 bases and the V segment lost 5 bases, leaving 10 bases of the junction unmatched. Germline values: CDR1 MNHEY, CDR2 SMNVEV (reference sequence). The length of the CDR3 is 16 residues.

V and J are TRBV18 and TRBJ2-7, with TRBD2 as a possible D gene (6 bases). Trimming removed 3 bases from V and 3 bases from J, with 15 bases in between. Germline assignment: CDR1 KGHSH and CDR2 LQKENI. The CDR3 has 15 residues. DNA of the CDR3: TGTGCCAGCTCACCTCGGGACTCCGCAGGCTACGAGCAGTACTTC. Protein product: CASSPRDSAGYEQYF.

The rearrangement links TRBV6-5 to TRBJ1-2, with a weak D call TRBD1 (5 bases). Germline CDR1 reads MNHEY; CDR2 reads SVGAGI. This CDR3 region has 14 residues. The V and J ends lost 0 bases and 6 bases respectively, with 11 bases between them. CDR3 loop: CASSYSMKGDGYTF. The CDR3 DNA is TGTGCCAGCAGTTACTCGATGAAAGGGGATGGCTACACCTTC.

The rearrangement joins TRBV2 to TRBJ2-1, with 7 bases aligning to TRBD2. Germline trimming cut 1 base from V and 9 bases from J; bases unmatched to any gene: 6. CDR3 length: 14 amino acids. In germline, CDR1 is SNHLY, CDR2 FYNNEI. The CDR3, as DNA: TGTGCCAGCAGTGAAGGGACTAGGATGGGTGAGCAGTTCTTC. Protein: CASSEGTRMGEQFF.

This chain connects TRBV10-3 to TRBJ2-7, with TRBD1 matching over 7 bases. The CDR3 has 14 amino acids. CDR1 and CDR2 (germline): ENHRY, SYGVKD. The V segment lost 6 bases and the J segment 6 bases; nucleotides outside the gene matches: 11. The chain's CDR3 is CAISHRQGAGEQYF. The CDR3 coding sequence is TGTGCCATCAGCCACCGACAGGGTGCGGGCGAGCAGTACTTC.

The V and J genes are TRBV12-3 or TRBV12-4 and TRBJ1-5; D gene unclear. The CDR3 totals 13 residues. Trimming pared 0 bases from V and 7 bases from J, leaving 7 bases between. The CDR3 sequence: CASSLAGEQPQHF. DNA for the CDR3: TGTGCCAGCAGTTTAGCCGGGGAACAGCCCCAGCATTTT.

This clone was found a few times. The chain recombines TRBV3-1 (or the pseudogene TRBV3-2) with TRBJ1-1, with 9 bases matching TRBD1. Germline V gene data show CDR1 as LGHDT and CDR2 as YNNKEL (reference sequence). Trimming removed 4 bases from V and 4 bases from J; junction bases left unmatched: 4. The CDR3 is 14 residues long. This CDR3 reads CASSRQGVPTEAFF. The CDR3 DNA reads as TGTGCCAGCAGCCGACAGGGGGTCCCCACTGAAGCTTTCTTT.